This T cell receptor (beta chain) emerged from a study of patients and donors after allogeneic stem cell transplantation. This clonotype has a single count. TCRdb passed the RT-PCR reads through MiXCR, listing each CDR3 protein once. The sample lists roughly 940,000 distinct CDR3 sequences, approximately 18% occurring once. Germline V CDR1 and CDR2: DFQATT, SNEGSKA (reference sequence). This CDR3 has 14 residues. V shed 6 bases, J shed 3 bases, and the junction held 11 bases outside the gene matches. The clonotype was recovered from a human donor who was either an allogeneic HSCT recipient or a stem cell or donor lymphocyte infusion donor (not recorded which). It is not recorded whose cells these are; they may come from a transplant donor. Sequencing input: blood, either unsorted or a sorted T cell fraction (not recorded which). J is TRBJ2-7 and V is TRBV20-1, with 7 bases identical to TRBD2. This chain's CDR3 is CSALPRLAHYEQYF. In nucleotides, the CDR3 is TGCAGTGCCCTACCCAGACTAGCCCACTACGAGCAGTACTTC.